A selection of T cell receptor beta chains follows, all from one sample in a study of beta chain features in type 1 diabetes. Clones were read by immunoSEQ multiplex PCR, and TCRdb kept only the in-frame ones, dropping some. The sample yields 300,000 or so clones, roughly 9% seen once. Sequencing was carried out using central memory CD4+ T cells from blood. These receptor sequences come from a man in his thirties or forties with type 1 diabetes. Each CDR3 is given with its conserved first and last residue. Fields, in order: J gene, clone size, D gene, V gene, CDR3 DNA, CDR3 protein. A D gene is named only where the DNA matches it firmly. Size is omitted from some rows. Given values are once, few, many or a class for expanded clones.

J: TRBJ2-6; size: -; D: -; V: TRBV15; DNA: TGTGCCACCAGCCCTACCGCGCACTCTGGGGCCAACGTCCTGACTTTC; CDR3: CATSPTAHSGANVLTF
J: TRBJ2-5; size: many; D: TRBD2; V: TRBV4-1; DNA: TGCGCCAGCAGCCAAGAACAAGCGGGGGGGCAAGAGACCCAGTACTTC; CDR3: CASSQEQAGGQETQYF
J: TRBJ1-4; size: few; D: -; V: TRBV7-9; DNA: TGTGCCAGCAGCTTCCCCTGGACGGGAGAAAAACTGTTTTTT; CDR3: CASSFPWTGEKLFF
J: TRBJ2-1; size: few; D: TRBD1; V: TRBV10-1; DNA: TGCGCCAGCAACCCCGACAGGGGCAATGAGCAGTTCTTC; CDR3: CASNPDRGNEQFF
J: TRBJ2-1; size: few; D: -; V: TRBV5-1; DNA: TGCGCCAGCAGCTCGCAGGGCAATGAGCAGTTCTTC; CDR3: CASSSQGNEQFF
J: TRBJ2-3; size: -; D: -; V: TRBV6-6; DNA: TGTGCCAGCAGTCCCAAGGGGGATACGCAGTATTTT; CDR3: CASSPKGDTQYF
J: TRBJ2-2; size: -; D: -; V: TRBV5-4; DNA: TGTGCCAGCAGCCCCCCTGGGGACTCCCGCACCGGGGAGCTGTTTTTT; CDR3: CASSPPGDSRTGELFF
J: TRBJ2-5; size: few; D: TRBD2; V: TRBV5-1; DNA: TGCGCCAGCAGCTTGGCCGCTAGCGGGGGAAGTGGGACCCAGTACTTC; CDR3: CASSLAASGGSGTQYF
J: TRBJ2-7; size: -; D: TRBD2; V: TRBV7-2; DNA: TGTGCCAGCAGCTTAGCATACGGTAGCGGGGGCTACGAGCAGTACTTC; CDR3: CASSLAYGSGGYEQYF
J: TRBJ2-6; size: -; D: -; V: TRBV29-1; DNA: TGCAGCGTTGAGTTAAGTGGGGCCTCTGGGGCCAACGTCCTGACTTTC; CDR3: CSVELSGASGANVLTF
J: TRBJ2-2; size: -; D: TRBD1; V: TRBV5-1; DNA: TGCGCCAGCCAGACAGGGTGGACCGGGGAGCTGTTTTTT; CDR3: CASQTGWTGELFF
J: TRBJ1-3; size: -; D: -; V: TRBV11-2; DNA: TGTGCCAGCAGCTTAGTACAGGCAAGGGACACCATATATTTT; CDR3: CASSLVQARDTIYF
J: TRBJ2-1; size: few; D: TRBD2; V: TRBV7-9; DNA: TGTGCCAGCAGCTCCCTTGTGGGGCTAGCGGGGACCAATGAGCAGTTCTTC; CDR3: CASSSLVGLAGTNEQFF
J: TRBJ1-3; size: -; D: -; V: TRBV25-1; DNA: TGTGCCAGCAGCCCGGCAGGGAGCTCTGGAAACACCATATATTTT; CDR3: CASSPAGSSGNTIYF
J: TRBJ1-2; size: few; D: TRBD1; V: TRBV30; DNA: TGTGCCTGGTTTATTGGGACAGGGAGGTTGGTCAACTATGGCTACACCTTC; CDR3: CAWFIGTGRLVNYGYTF
J: TRBJ2-1; size: -; D: TRBD2; V: TRBV9; DNA: TGTGCCAGCAGCGCCGGACTAGGCCTCAACAATGAGCAGTTCTTC; CDR3: CASSAGLGLNNEQFF
J: TRBJ2-1; size: few; D: -; V: TRBV20-1; DNA: TGCAGTGCTGCTAGCATTGAGCAGTTCTTC; CDR3: CSAASIEQFF
J: TRBJ1-1; size: -; D: -; V: TRBV19; DNA: TGTGCCAGTACCACTAACAGAGACACTGAAGCTTTCTTT; CDR3: CASTTNRDTEAFF
J: TRBJ2-7; size: -; D: TRBD1; V: TRBV14; DNA: TGTGCCAGCAGCCAAGATGGGACAGAAATTTACGAGCAGTACTTC; CDR3: CASSQDGTEIYEQYF
J: TRBJ1-4; size: few; D: -; V: TRBV4-3; DNA: TGCTCCAGCAGCCAGCAGGGGCACTCTAATGAAAAACTGTTTTTT; CDR3: CSSSQQGHSNEKLFF
J: TRBJ2-1; size: few; D: TRBD2; V: TRBV5-1; DNA: TGCGCCAGTGTTGGACTAGCGGGGGAAGGTGAGCAGTTCTTC; CDR3: CASVGLAGEGEQFF
J: TRBJ2-2; size: few; D: -; V: TRBV25-1; DNA: TGTGCCCTCCGATGGACACGAAACACCGGGGAGCTGTTTTTT; CDR3: CALRWTRNTGELFF
J: TRBJ1-5; size: few; D: -; V: TRBV19; DNA: TGTGCCAGTAGGTTGGGATCTGGTAGCAATCAGCCCCAGCATTTT; CDR3: CASRLGSGSNQPQHF
J: TRBJ2-1; size: few; D: TRBD2; V: TRBV7-9; DNA: TGTGCCAGCAGCTTAGTAGCGGGGGAATTTAGAAATGAGCAGTTCTTC; CDR3: CASSLVAGEFRNEQFF
J: TRBJ1-2; size: -; D: TRBD1; V: TRBV5-6; DNA: TGTGCCAGCAGCGGGTGGACAGGGTTGGATGGCTACACCTTC; CDR3: CASSGWTGLDGYTF
J: TRBJ2-3; size: few; D: TRBD1; V: TRBV7-2; DNA: TGTGCCAGCAGCTTTCGGACGGGGACAGGGGGCCTGGCAGATACGCAGTATTTT; CDR3: CASSFRTGTGGLADTQYF
J: TRBJ2-3; size: few; D: TRBD2; V: TRBV11-2; DNA: TGTGCCAGCAGCTTAGTAGCGGGGGGGCCGTGGGATACGCAGTATTTT; CDR3: CASSLVAGGPWDTQYF
J: TRBJ2-7; size: few; D: -; V: TRBV7-9; DNA: TGTGCCAGCAGCTCCACGGGTTACGAGCAGTACTTC; CDR3: CASSSTGYEQYF
J: TRBJ2-1; size: few; D: TRBD2; V: TRBV4-3; DNA: TGCGCCAGCAGCCAAGATTGGCTAGCGGGGGTTGAGCAGTTCTTC; CDR3: CASSQDWLAGVEQFF
J: TRBJ2-4; size: few; D: TRBD2; V: TRBV5-4; DNA: TGTGCCAGCAGCTTGGCCGGGGCGGGGGGCTTAGCCAAAAACATTCAGTACTTC; CDR3: CASSLAGAGGLAKNIQYF
J: TRBJ2-1; size: -; D: -; V: TRBV7-6; DNA: TGTGCCAGCAGCCCCTCCGGGGCGCAAGGAGCCTACAATGAGCAGTTCTTC; CDR3: CASSPSGAQGAYNEQFF
J: TRBJ2-3; size: -; D: TRBD2; V: TRBV7-2; DNA: TGTGCCAGCAGCTTTAGCGGGGGGATTCAAGATACGCAGTATTTT; CDR3: CASSFSGGIQDTQYF
J: TRBJ2-3; size: -; D: -; V: TRBV4-3; DNA: TGCGCCAGCAGCCCCCAGGGGATTCTCACAGATACGCAGTATTTT; CDR3: CASSPQGILTDTQYF
J: TRBJ2-7; size: few; D: TRBD1; V: TRBV27; DNA: TGTGCCAGCAGTAGGGACAGGGGGTCCTACGAGCAGTACTTC; CDR3: CASSRDRGSYEQYF